Below are 13 T cell receptor beta chains sequenced from a single sample in a study of shared clonotypes between healthy human individuals. Naive CD8 cells lacked CD45RO and underwent positive selection for CCR7, leaving out terminally differentiated effector memory CD45RA+ cells. TCRdb's copy holds only in-frame clones and misses some; the assay was immunoSEQ multiplex PCR. The table has about 2.2 million clones, approximately 94% seen once. Sample: naive CD8+ T cells from PBMCs. The receptors were gathered from a man between 18 and 29 years old in good health. Some clones in this sample may be carry-over from other donors' samples.

The V gene is TRBV29-1, the J gene TRBJ2-7; 9 bases are shared with TRBD1. Per the germline V gene, CDR1 is SQVTM and CDR2 is ANQGSEA. The CDR3 length is 15 residues. Losses at the gene ends were 0 bases for V and 1 base for J; bases not matched to a gene: 4. The DNA for the CDR3 is TGCAGCGTTGAAGATCCAGACAGGGGGTCCTACGAGCAGTACTTC. Encoded protein: CSVEDPDRGSYEQYF.

This chain joins TRBV4-2 and TRBJ2-7, with no clear D. There are 14 residues in the CDR3. Germline values: CDR1 LGHNA, CDR2 YNFKEQ. The V and J ends lost 1 base and 1 base respectively, with 8 bases between them. The CDR3 DNA follows: TGTGCCAGCAGCCAAGGGCTCAGGTCCTACGAGCAGTACTTC. Protein: CASSQGLRSYEQYF.

The gene calls are TRBV6-5 and TRBJ1-2; a possible D gene is TRBD1 (6 bases). Germline CDR1 reads MNHEY; CDR2 reads SVGAGI. V was shortened by 8 bases and J by 2 bases, with 15 bases between the two germline ends. The CDR3 consists of 14 residues. CDR3 loop: CASHMGGANYGYTF. The CDR3 DNA reads as TGTGCCAGCCATATGGGGGGGGCGAACTATGGCTACACCTTC.

This sequence joins TRBV6-5 and TRBJ2-7; no firm D call. The V end was cut by 0 bases, the J end by 0 bases, with 12 bases between. Germline V gene sequence: CDR1 MNHEY, CDR2 SVGAGI. There are 16 residues in the CDR3. CDR3 in DNA: TGTGCCAGCAGTTACTCGGGCGGAGAATTCTCCTACGAGCAGTACTTC. This translates into CASSYSGGEFSYEQYF.

Notes on this clone: Other DNA sequences in this specimen translate into the identical CDR3. V usage is TRBV11-2 and J usage is TRBJ2-3; no clear D. CDR1 and CDR2 from the germline V gene are SGHAT and FQNNGV. Trimming took 1 base from V and 6 from J, leaving 5 bases between them. The CDR3 is 12 residues long. CDR3 DNA sequence: TGTGCCAGCAGCTTAGGTCTGGATACGCAGTATTTT. It is translated as CASSLGLDTQYF.

The chain combines TRBV5-1 with TRBJ2-2; 8 positions match TRBD1. The junction had 4 bases not matched to a gene; V was cut back by 3 bases and J by 0 bases. Germline V lookup: CDR1 SGHRS, CDR2 YFSETQ. The CDR3 is made up of 16 amino acids. Here the CDR3 reads CASSSGTGANTGELFF. The CDR3 DNA follows: TGCGCCAGCAGCTCGGGGACAGGAGCGAACACCGGGGAGCTGTTTTTT.

CDR3 residues: CAWSVLVRYEQYF. The CDR3 DNA reads TGTGCCTGGAGTGTACTTGTCAGATACGAGCAGTACTTC. The chain carries TRBV30 and TRBJ2-7; D is undetermined. V was shortened by 0 bases and J by 4 bases, with 10 bases between the two germline ends. The CDR3 runs 13 residues. CDR1 GTSNPN and CDR2 SVGIG come from the germline V gene (reference sequence).

This chain uses TRBV30 with TRBJ1-4; 9 bases fit TRBD1. The CDR3 has 14 residues. V shed 5 bases, J shed 4 bases, and the junction held 5 bases outside the gene matches. Germline-derived CDR1 and CDR2 are GTSNPN and SVGIG (reference sequence). This CDR3 is CAWQGGQGNEKLFF. The CDR3 bases are TGTGCCTGGCAGGGGGGACAGGGTAATGAAAAACTGTTTTTT.

The V and J genes are TRBV9 and TRBJ2-1; perhaps TRBD2 as D (6 bases). Germline values: CDR1 SGDLS, CDR2 YYNGEE. Trimming left V 0 bases short and J 6 bases short, with 10 bases between. This CDR3 has 14 residues. In DNA form, the CDR3 reads TGTGCCAGCAGCGTAGACGGGAGTGGCAATGAGCAGTTCTTC. This sequence encodes CASSVDGSGNEQFF.

The rearrangement links TRBV14 to TRBJ1-1; no reliable D call. Germline CDR1 and CDR2: SGHDN and FVKESK. The V gene lost 0 bases and the J gene lost 3 bases, with 8 bases spanning the gap. The CDR3 covers 14 residues. The chain's CDR3 is CASSQDLWYTEAFF. CDR3 DNA: TGTGCCAGCAGCCAAGATTTGTGGTACACTGAAGCTTTCTTT.

This sequence joins TRBV27 and TRBJ2-7; D might be TRBD1 (5 bases). This CDR3 has 13 residues. Germline V lookup: CDR1 MNHEY, CDR2 SMNVEV (reference sequence). Trimming left V 4 bases short and J 0 bases short, with 7 bases between. Here the CDR3 reads CASSYRISYEQYF. The CDR3 region has the DNA TGTGCCAGCAGTTACAGGATCTCCTACGAGCAGTACTTC.

This rearrangement joins TRBV2 to TRBJ2-7, with D tentatively TRBD1 (5 bases). This CDR3 is 17 amino acids long. Trimming stripped 3 bases from V and 1 base from J, with 19 bases between. Germline CDR1 and CDR2: SNHLY and FYNNEI. The CDR3, as DNA: TGTGCCAGCAGTGAGTTGGCGACGCAGGGAAGATCCTACGAGCAGTACTTC. Translated, it gives CASSELATQGRSYEQYF. Full variable domain (remainder filled in from reference TRBV2 and TRBJ2-7): EPEVTQTPSHQVTQMGQEVILRCVPISNHLYFYWYRQILGQKVEFLVSFYNNEISEKSEIFDDQFSVERPDGSNFTLKIRSTKLEDSAMYFCASSELATQGRSYEQYFGPGTRLTVT.

The chain links TRBV11-3 to TRBJ2-7; 7 bases are a match to TRBD1. Germline-derived CDR1 and CDR2 are SGHNT and YENEEA. Losses at the gene ends were 6 bases for V and 4 bases for J; bases not matched to a gene: 12. The CDR3 sequence is 15 residues long. The CDR3 DNA reads TGTGCCAGCAGTGGCGGACAGGCCACCCTTTACGAGCAGTACTTC. Translating gives CASSGGQATLYEQYF.